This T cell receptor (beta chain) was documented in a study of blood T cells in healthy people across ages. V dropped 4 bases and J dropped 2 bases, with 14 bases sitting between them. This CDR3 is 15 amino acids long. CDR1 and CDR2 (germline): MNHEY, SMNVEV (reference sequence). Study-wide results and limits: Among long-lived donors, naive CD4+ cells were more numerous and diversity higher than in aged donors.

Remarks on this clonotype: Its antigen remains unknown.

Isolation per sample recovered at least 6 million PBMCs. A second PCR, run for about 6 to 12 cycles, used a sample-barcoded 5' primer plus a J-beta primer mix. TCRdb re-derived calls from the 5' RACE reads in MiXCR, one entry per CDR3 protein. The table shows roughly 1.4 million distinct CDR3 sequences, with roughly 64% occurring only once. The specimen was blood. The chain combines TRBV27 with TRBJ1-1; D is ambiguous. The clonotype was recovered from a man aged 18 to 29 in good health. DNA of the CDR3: TGTGCCAGCAGTTCCCGAGTGGGGAGCAACACTGAAGCTTTCTTT. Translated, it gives CASSSRVGSNTEAFF.